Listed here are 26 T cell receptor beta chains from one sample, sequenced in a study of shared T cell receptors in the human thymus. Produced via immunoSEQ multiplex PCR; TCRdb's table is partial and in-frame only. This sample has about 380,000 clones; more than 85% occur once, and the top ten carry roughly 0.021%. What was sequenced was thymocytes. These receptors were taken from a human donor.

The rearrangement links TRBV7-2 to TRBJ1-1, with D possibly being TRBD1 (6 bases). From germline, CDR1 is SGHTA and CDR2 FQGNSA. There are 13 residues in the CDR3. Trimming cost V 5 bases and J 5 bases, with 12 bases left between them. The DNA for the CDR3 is TGTGCCAGCAGCGTACAGGGTCGGACTGAAGCTTTCTTT. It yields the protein CASSVQGRTEAFF.

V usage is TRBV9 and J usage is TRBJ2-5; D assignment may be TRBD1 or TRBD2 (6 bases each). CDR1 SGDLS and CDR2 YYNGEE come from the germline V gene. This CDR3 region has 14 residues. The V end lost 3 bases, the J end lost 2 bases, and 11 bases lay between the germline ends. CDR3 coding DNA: TGTGCCAGCAGCGATCGGGGGCGGCAAGAGACCCAGTACTTC. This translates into CASSDRGRQETQYF.

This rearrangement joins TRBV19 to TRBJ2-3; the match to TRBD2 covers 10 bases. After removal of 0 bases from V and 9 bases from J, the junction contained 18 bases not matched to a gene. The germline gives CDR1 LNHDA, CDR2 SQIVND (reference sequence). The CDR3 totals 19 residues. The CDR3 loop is CASSIEVGMTSGPPMTQYF. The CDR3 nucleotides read TGTGCCAGTAGTATAGAGGTTGGCATGACTAGCGGGCCTCCTATGACGCAGTATTTT.

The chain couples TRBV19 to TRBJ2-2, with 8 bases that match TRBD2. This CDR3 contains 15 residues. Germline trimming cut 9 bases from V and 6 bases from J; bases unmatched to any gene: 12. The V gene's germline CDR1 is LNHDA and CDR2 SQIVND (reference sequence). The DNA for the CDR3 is TGTGCCAGCACCACTAGCGGCCGAGGGGCCGGGGAGCTGTTTTTT. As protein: CASTTSGRGAGELFF.

In nucleotides, the CDR3 is TGTGCCAGCAGCTTAAGAGATACGCAGTATTTT. Amino acid sequence: CASSLRDTQYF. The gene calls are TRBV7-8 and TRBJ2-3, with unresolved D. This CDR3 has 11 residues. Per the germline V gene, CDR1 is SGHVS and CDR2 is FQNEAQ. V lost 2 bases to trimming and J lost 5 bases, with 2 bases between them.

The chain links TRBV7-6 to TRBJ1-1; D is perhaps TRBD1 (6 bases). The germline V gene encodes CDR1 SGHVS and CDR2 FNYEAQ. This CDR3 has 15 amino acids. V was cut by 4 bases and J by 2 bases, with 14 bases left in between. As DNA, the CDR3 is TGTGCCAGCAGCTCAACTGGACAGAAAAACACTGAAGCTTTCTTT. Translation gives CASSSTGQKNTEAFF.

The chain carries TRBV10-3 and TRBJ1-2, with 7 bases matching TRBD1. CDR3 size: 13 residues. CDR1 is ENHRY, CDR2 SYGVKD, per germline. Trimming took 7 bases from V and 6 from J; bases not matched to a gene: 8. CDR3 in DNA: TGTGCCATCACTCGACAGGGAAGGGATGGCTACACCTTC. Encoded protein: CAITRQGRDGYTF.

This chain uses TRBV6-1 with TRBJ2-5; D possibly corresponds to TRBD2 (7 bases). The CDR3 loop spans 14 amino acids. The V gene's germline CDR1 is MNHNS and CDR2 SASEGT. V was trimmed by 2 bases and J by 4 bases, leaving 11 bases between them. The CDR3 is CASSERGGRETQYF. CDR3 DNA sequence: TGTGCCAGCAGTGAAAGGGGGGGTCGAGAGACCCAGTACTTC.

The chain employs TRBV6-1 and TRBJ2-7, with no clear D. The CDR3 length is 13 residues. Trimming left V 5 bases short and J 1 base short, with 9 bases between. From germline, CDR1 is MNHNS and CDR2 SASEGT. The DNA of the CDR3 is TGTGCCAGCAGTCTTCATGTGTCCTACGAGCAGTACTTC. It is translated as CASSLHVSYEQYF.

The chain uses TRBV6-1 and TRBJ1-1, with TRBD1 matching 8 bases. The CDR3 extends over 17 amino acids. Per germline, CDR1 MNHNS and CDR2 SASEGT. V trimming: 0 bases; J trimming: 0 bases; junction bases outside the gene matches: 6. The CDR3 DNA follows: TGTGCCAGCAGTGAAGCGCGGCCAGGGGGCCTGAACACTGAAGCTTTCTTT. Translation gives CASSEARPGGLNTEAFF.

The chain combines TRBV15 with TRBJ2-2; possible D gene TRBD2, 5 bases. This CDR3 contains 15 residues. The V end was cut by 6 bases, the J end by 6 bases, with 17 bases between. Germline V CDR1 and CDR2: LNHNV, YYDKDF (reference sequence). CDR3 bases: TGTGCCACCAGTAGCCGGGATGAAGGGTCCGGGGAGCTGTTTTTT. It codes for CATSSRDEGSGELFF. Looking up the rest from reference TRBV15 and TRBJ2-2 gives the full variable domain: DAMVIQNPRYQVTQFGKPVTLSCSQTLNHNVMYWYQQKSSQAPKLLFHYYDKDFNNEADTPDNFQSRRPNTSFCFLDIRSPGLGDTAMYLCATSSRDEGSGELFFGEGSRLTVL.

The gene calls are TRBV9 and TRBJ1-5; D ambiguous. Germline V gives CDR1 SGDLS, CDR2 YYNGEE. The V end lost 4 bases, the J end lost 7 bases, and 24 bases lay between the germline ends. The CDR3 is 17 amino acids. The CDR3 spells CASSPSSDPPGRQPQHF. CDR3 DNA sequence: TGTGCCAGCAGCCCCTCTTCGGATCCGCCGGGCCGGCAGCCCCAGCATTTT.

The DNA of the CDR3 is TGTGCCAGCAGGCTCTTGGGACCCGGTAGGGGTGAAGCTTTCTTT. Protein: CASRLLGPGRGEAFF. This sequence joins TRBV28 and TRBJ1-1; possibly TRBD1 for D (5 bases). Germline V CDR1 and CDR2: MDHEN, SYDVKM. This CDR3 has 15 amino acids. The V end was cut by 6 bases, the J end by 7 bases, with 21 bases between. The full variable domain, completed using reference TRBV28 and TRBJ1-1, is DVKVTQSSRYLVKRTGEKVFLECVQDMDHENMFWYRQDPGLGLRLIYFSYDVKMKEKGDIPEGYSVSREKKERFSLILESASTNQTSMYLCASRLLGPGRGEAFFGQGTRLTVV.

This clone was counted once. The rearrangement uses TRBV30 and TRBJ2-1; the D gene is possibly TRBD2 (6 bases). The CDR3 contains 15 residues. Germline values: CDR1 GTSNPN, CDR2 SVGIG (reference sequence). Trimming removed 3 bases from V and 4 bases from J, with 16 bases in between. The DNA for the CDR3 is TGTGCCTGGAGGGTCAGAGGCGGGGAGTACAATGAGCAGTTCTTC. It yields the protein CAWRVRGGEYNEQFF.

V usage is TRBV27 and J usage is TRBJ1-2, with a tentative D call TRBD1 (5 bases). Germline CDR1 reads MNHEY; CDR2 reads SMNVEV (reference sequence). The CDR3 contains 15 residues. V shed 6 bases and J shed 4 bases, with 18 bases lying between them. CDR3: CASSRDEALTYGYTF. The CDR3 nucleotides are TGTGCCAGCAGCCGGGACGAAGCCCTTACCTATGGCTACACCTTC.

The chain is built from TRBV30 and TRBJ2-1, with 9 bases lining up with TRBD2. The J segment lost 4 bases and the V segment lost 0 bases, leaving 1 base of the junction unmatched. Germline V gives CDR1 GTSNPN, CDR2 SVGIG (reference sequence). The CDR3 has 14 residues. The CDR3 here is CAWSVSGGYNEQFF. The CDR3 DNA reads TGTGCCTGGAGTGTCAGCGGGGGGTACAATGAGCAGTTCTTC.

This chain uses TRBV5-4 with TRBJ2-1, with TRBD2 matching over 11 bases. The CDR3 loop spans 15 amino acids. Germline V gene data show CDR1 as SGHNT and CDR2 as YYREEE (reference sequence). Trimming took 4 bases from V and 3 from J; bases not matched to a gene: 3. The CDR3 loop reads CASSQGLAVYNEQFF. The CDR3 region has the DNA TGTGCCAGCAGCCAGGGACTAGCGGTCTACAATGAGCAGTTCTTC.

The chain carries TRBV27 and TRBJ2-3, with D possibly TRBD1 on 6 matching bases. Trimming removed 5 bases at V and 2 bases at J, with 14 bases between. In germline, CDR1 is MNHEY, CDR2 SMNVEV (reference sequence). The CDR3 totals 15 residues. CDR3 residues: CASSPETGVTDTQYF. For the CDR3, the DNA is TGTGCCAGCAGTCCAGAGACAGGCGTCACAGATACGCAGTATTTT.

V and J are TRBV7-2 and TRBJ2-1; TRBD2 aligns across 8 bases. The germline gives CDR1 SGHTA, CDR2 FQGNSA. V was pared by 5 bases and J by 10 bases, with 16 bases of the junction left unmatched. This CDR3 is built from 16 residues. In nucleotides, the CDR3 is TGTGCCAGCAGCACTCACTCGGGACTAGTACCCAGGGAGCAGTTCTTC. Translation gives CASSTHSGLVPREQFF.

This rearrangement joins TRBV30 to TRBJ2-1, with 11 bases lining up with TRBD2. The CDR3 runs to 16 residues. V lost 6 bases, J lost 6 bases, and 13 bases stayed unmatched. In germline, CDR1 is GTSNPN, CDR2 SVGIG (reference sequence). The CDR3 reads CACREPGTSGANEQFF. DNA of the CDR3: TGTGCCTGCCGGGAGCCCGGGACTAGCGGAGCCAATGAGCAGTTCTTC. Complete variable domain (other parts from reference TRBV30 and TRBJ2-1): SQTIHQWPATLVQPVGSPLSLECTVEGTSNPNLYWYRQAAGRGLQLLFYSVGIGQISSEVPQNLSASRPQDRQFILSSKKLLLSDSGFYLCACREPGTSGANEQFFGPGTRLTVL.

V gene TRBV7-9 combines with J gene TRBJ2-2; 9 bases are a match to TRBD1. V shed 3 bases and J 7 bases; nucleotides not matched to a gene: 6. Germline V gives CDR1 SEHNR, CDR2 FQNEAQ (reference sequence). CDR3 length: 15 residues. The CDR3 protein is CASSFGTGLGGELFF. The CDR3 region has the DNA TGTGCCAGCAGCTTCGGGACAGGGTTGGGCGGGGAGCTGTTTTTT. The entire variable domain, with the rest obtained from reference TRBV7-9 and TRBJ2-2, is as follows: DTGVSQNPRHKITKRGQNVTFRCDPISEHNRLYWYRQTLGQGPEFLTYFQNEAQLEKSRLLSDRFSAERPKGSFSTLEIQRTEQGDSAMYLCASSFGTGLGGELFFGEGSRLTVL.

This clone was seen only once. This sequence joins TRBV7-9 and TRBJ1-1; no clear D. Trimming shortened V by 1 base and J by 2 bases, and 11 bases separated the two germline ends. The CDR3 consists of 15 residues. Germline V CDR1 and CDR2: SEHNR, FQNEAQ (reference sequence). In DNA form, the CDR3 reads TGTGCCAGCAGCTTAGGGAAGAGGAAAAACACTGAAGCTTTCTTT. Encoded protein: CASSLGKRKNTEAFF.

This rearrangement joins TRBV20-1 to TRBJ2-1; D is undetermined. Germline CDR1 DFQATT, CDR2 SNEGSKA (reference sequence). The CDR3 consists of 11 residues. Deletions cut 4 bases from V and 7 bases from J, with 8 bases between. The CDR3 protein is CSATYENEQFF. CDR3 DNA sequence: TGCAGTGCTACCTACGAGAATGAGCAGTTCTTC.

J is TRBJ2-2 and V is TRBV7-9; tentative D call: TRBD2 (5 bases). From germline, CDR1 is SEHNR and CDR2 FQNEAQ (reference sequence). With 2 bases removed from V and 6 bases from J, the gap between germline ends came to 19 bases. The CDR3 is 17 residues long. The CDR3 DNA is TGTGCCAGCAGCTTAAGAGCGGCAAGCCTAACCGCCGGGGAGCTGTTTTTT. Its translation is CASSLRAASLTAGELFF.

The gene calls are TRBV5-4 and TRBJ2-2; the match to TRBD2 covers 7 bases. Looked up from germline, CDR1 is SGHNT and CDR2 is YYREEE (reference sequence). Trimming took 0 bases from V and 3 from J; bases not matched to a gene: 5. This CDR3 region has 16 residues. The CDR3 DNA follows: TGTGCCAGCAGCTTGGATAGAGCGGGATACACCGGGGAGCTGTTTTTT. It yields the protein CASSLDRAGYTGELFF. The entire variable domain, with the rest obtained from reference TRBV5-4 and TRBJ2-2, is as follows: ETGVTQSPTHLIKTRGQQVTLRCSSQSGHNTVSWYQQALGQGPQFIFQYYREEENGRGNFPPRFSGLQFPNYSSELNVNALELDDSALYLCASSLDRAGYTGELFFGEGSRLTVL.

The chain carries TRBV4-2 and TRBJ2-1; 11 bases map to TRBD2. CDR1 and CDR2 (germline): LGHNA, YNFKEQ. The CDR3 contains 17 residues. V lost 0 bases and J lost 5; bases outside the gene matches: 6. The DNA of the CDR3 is TGTGCCAGCAGCCAAGATCTGGCGACTAGCGGGGACAATGAGCAGTTCTTC. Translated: CASSQDLATSGDNEQFF.